A selection of T cell receptor beta chains follows, all from one sample in a study of T cells in Graves' hyperthyroidism and ophthalmopathy. TCRdb re-derived calls from the multiplex PCR reads in MiXCR, one entry per CDR3 protein. The repertoire holds 300,000 to 450,000 distinct CDR3 sequences, with 20% to 25% as singletons. Sequencing input: blood. These receptors came from a man between 50 and 59 years old with Graves' hyperthyroidism. CDR3s include the opening cysteine and the closing phenylalanine or tryptophan. The D gene is left open where the match is weak. Expanded clones are given a class, and other clones once, few, many or no size at all.

D gene	V gene	J gene	clone size	CDR3 protein	CDR3 DNA
TRBD2	TRBV3-1	TRBJ2-4	NA	CASSLISGRAKNIQYF	TGTGCCAGCAGCCTGATTAGCGGGAGGGCCAAAAACATTCAGTACTTC
TRBD1	TRBV2	TRBJ2-7	NA	CAIWDSTNYEQYF	TGTGCCATTTGGGACAGTACTAACTACGAGCAGTACTTC
NA	TRBV6-1	TRBJ1-6	NA	CASRVELNSPLHF	TGTGCCAGCAGGGTAGAACTTAATTCACCCCTCCACTTT
TRBD1	TRBV7-8	TRBJ1-1	few	CASSSIFRGMVDTEAFF	TGTGCCAGCAGCTCAATATTCAGGGGGATGGTGGACACTGAAGCTTTCTTT
NA	TRBV11-2	TRBJ2-3	NA	CASSLALASNTQYF	TGTGCCAGCAGCTTAGCTCTAGCTAGTAATACGCAGTATTTT
TRBD2	TRBV27	TRBJ2-7	few	CASSYPSGRNNDYEQYF	TGTGCCAGCAGTTACCCTAGCGGGAGGAATAACGACTACGAGCAGTACTTC
TRBD1	TRBV6-1	TRBJ2-7	NA	CASRADRDYYEQYF	TGTGCCAGCAGAGCAGACAGGGATTACTACGAGCAGTACTTC
NA	TRBV30	TRBJ1-4	many	CAWGQTNEKLFF	TGTGCCTGGGGACAGACTAATGAAAAACTGTTTTTT
NA	TRBV27	TRBJ2-4	NA	CASSSPTVLAKNIQYF	TGTGCCAGCAGTTCCCCGACAGTCTTAGCCAAAAACATTCAGTACTTC
TRBD2	TRBV7-3	TRBJ2-3	few	CASSRSSGSGTDTQYF	TGTGCCAGCAGCCGGAGTAGCGGGAGTGGAACAGATACGCAGTATTTT
NA	TRBV28	TRBJ1-5	NA	CASRSRIRDQPQHF	TGTGCCAGCAGGTCGAGGATCCGGGATCAGCCCCAGCATTTT
NA	TRBV2	TRBJ1-2	NA	CASSDIGTGYGYTF	TGTGCCAGCAGTGATATTGGGACGGGGTATGGCTACACCTTC
TRBD2	TRBV7-9	TRBJ2-5	NA	CASRKTSGALGETQYF	TGTGCCAGCCGTAAGACTAGCGGGGCCCTGGGGGAGACCCAGTACTTC
TRBD1	TRBV28	TRBJ2-2	NA	CASTWGTGATGELFF	TGTGCCAGCACCTGGGGGACAGGGGCGACCGGGGAGCTGTTTTTT
TRBD1	TRBV19	TRBJ2-2	few	CASRKGQGDTGELFF	TGTGCCAGTAGAAAGGGACAGGGAGACACCGGGGAGCTGTTTTTT
NA	TRBV6-1	TRBJ2-5	NA	CASSTDQETQYF	TGTGCCAGCAGCACGGACCAAGAGACCCAGTACTTC
TRBD1	TRBV6-1	TRBJ1-6	few	CASSLDRRSPLHF	TGTGCCAGCAGTCTGGACAGGAGGTCACCCCTCCACTTT
TRBD1	TRBV28	TRBJ2-2	NA	CASITGTGGNSGELFF	TGTGCCAGCATAACCGGGACAGGGGGTAACAGCGGGGAGCTGTTTTTT
TRBD2	TRBV11-2	TRBJ2-1	many	CASSSIAGGNYNEQFF	TGTGCCAGCAGCTCTATAGCGGGAGGGAATTACAATGAGCAGTTCTTC
NA	TRBV7-9	TRBJ2-7	many	CASSLRGVGDEQYF	TGTGCCAGCAGCTTAAGAGGGGTAGGTGACGAGCAGTACTTC
NA	TRBV11-2	TRBJ1-1	NA	CASSLDVGVDAFF	TGTGCCAGCAGCTTAGATGTAGGGGTTGACGCTTTCTTT
NA	TRBV29-1	TRBJ2-5	NA	CSVETAQETQYF	TGCAGCGTTGAGACAGCACAAGAGACCCAGTACTTC
NA	TRBV5-1	TRBJ2-3	few	CASSSGRGAFTDTQYF	TGCGCCAGCAGCTCTGGTCGGGGGGCTTTTACAGATACGCAGTATTTT
NA	TRBV28	TRBJ2-3	many	CASSPPPVGRSTDTQYF	TGTGCCAGCAGCCCTCCCCCCGTGGGCAGGAGCACAGATACGCAGTATTTT
NA	TRBV3-1	TRBJ2-7	many	CASSQAGAGYEQYF	TGTGCCAGCAGCCAAGCAGGGGCAGGCTACGAGCAGTACTTC
NA	TRBV11-3	TRBJ2-3	many	CASSSRLDMQYF	TGTGCCAGCAGCTCAAGACTAGATATGCAGTATTTT